The clone carrying this TCR beta chain turned up a few times. As yet, its antigen is unknown. Using its own MiXCR run on the RT-PCR reads, TCRdb lists one record per CDR3 protein. The table lists 650,000 or so distinct CDR3 sequences, approximately 14% of them singletons, with 7.5% to 8% in the top ten. This entry comes from a study of response to subunit inactivated influenza vaccine. Study results and limitations: That few new T cells are recruited by each seasonal influenza vaccination was the authors' suggestion.

Trimming removed 0 bases from V and 2 bases from J, with 11 bases in between. This CDR3 comprises 15 residues. Germline CDR1 is SGHRS and CDR2 is YFSETQ. Sequenced material: PBMCs from blood, taken around 15 days before vaccination. The chain links TRBV5-1 to TRBJ1-2, with a possible D match to TRBD1 (6 bases). The sequence was collected from a man in his fifties or sixties who received an inactivated influenza vaccine. In nucleotides, the CDR3 is TGCGCCAGCAGCTTGGAGGGGGGCGCCAACTATGGCTACACCTTC. The encoded protein is CASSLEGGANYGYTF.